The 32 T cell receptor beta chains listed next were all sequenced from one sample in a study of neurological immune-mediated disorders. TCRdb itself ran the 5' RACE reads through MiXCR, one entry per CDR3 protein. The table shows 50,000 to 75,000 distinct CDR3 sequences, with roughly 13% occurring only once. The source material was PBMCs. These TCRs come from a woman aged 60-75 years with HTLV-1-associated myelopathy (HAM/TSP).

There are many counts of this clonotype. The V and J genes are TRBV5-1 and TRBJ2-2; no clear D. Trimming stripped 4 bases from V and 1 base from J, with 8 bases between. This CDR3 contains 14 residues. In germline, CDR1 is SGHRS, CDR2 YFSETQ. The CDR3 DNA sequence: TGCGCCAGCAGCATGGACGGGAACACCGGGGAGCTGTTTTTT. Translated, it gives CASSMDGNTGELFF.

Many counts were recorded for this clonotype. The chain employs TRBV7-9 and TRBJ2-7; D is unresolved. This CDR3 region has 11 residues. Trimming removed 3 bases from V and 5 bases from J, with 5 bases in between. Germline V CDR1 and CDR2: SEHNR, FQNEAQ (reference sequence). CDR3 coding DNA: TGTGCCAGCAGCTTTAATGACGAGCAGTACTTC. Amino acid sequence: CASSFNDEQYF.

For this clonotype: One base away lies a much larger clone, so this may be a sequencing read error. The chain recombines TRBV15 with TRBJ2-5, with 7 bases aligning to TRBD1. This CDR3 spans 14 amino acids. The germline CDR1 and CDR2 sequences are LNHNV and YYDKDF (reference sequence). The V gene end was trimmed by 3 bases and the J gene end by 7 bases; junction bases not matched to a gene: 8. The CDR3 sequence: CATSRRQGPVTQYF. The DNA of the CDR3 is TGTGCCACCAGCAGGAGACAGGGACCGGTGACCCAGTACTTC.

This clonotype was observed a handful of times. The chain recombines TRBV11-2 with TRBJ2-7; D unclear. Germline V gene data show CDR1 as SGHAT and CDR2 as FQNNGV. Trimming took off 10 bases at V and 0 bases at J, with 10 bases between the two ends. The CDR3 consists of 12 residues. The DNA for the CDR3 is TGTGCCACCGGCGCAAGCTCCTACGAGCAGTACTTC. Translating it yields CATGASSYEQYF.

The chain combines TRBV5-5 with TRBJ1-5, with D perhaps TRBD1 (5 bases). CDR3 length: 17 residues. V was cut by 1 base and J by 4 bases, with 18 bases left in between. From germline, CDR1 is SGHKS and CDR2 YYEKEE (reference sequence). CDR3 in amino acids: CASSLSGTSLGNQPQHF. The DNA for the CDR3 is TGTGCCAGCAGCTTGTCCGGGACCAGTTTGGGGAATCAGCCCCAGCATTTT.

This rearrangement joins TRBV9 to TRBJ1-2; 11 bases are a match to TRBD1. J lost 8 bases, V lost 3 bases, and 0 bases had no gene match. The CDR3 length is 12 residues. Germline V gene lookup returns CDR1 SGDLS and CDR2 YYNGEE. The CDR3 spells CASSGTGGGYTF. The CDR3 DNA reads TGTGCCAGCAGCGGGACAGGGGGCGGCTACACCTTC.

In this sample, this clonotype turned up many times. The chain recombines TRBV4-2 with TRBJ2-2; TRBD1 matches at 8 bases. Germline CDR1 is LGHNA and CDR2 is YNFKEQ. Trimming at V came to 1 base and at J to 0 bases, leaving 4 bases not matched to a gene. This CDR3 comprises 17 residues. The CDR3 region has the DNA TGTGCCAGCAGCCAAGGGACAGGGTTCGCGAACACCGGGGAGCTGTTTTTT. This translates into CASSQGTGFANTGELFF.

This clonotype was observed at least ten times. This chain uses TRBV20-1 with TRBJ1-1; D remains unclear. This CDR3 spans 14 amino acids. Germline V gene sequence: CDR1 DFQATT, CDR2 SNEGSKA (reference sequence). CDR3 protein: CSADIPGLGTEAFF. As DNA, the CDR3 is TGCAGCGCCGATATTCCGGGATTGGGCACTGAAGCTTTCTTT.

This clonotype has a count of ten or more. The CDR3 region has the DNA TGTGCCACCAGCAGGAAGCCGGGACAGGGATATTTAGATACGCAGTATTTT. It specifies CATSRKPGQGYLDTQYF. The chain uses TRBV15 and TRBJ2-3; the match to TRBD1 covers 9 bases. Per the germline V gene, CDR1 is LNHNV and CDR2 is YYDKDF (reference sequence). The CDR3 covers 17 residues. The J segment lost 5 bases and the V segment lost 3 bases, leaving 12 bases of the junction unmatched. The entire variable domain, with the rest obtained from reference TRBV15 and TRBJ2-3, is as follows: DAMVIQNPRYQVTQFGKPVTLSCSQTLNHNVMYWYQQKSSQAPKLLFHYYDKDFNNEADTPDNFQSRRPNTSFCFLDIRSPGLGDTAMYLCATSRKPGQGYLDTQYFGPGTRLTVL.

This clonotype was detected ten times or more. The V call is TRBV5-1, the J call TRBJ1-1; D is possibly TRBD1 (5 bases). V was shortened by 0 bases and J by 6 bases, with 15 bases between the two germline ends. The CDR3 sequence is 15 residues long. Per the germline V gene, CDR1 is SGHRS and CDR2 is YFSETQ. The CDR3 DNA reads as TGCGCCAGCAGCTTGGGAGGGGCGCAATTACCTGAAGCTTTCTTT. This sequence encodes CASSLGGAQLPEAFF.

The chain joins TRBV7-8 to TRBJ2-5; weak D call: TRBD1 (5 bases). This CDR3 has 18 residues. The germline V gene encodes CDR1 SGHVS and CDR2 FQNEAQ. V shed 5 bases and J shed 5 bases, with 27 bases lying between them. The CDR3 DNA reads TGTGCCAGCAGCCTAGAGGCCAGTTCCAGGGCCGCCAGGGAGACCCAGTACTTC. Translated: CASSLEASSRAARETQYF. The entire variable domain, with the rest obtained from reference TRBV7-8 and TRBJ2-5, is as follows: GAGVSQSPRYKVAKRGQDVALRCDPISGHVSLFWYQQALGQGPEFLTYFQNEAQLDKSGLPSDRFFAERPEGSVSTLKIQRTQQEDSAVYLCASSLEASSRAARETQYFGPGTRLLVL.

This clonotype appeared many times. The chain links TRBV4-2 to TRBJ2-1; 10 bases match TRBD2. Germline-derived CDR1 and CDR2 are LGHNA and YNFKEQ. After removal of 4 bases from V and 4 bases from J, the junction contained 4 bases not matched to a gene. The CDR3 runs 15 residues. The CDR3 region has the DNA TGTGCCAGCAGCCGAACTAGCGGGGCATACAATGAGCAGTTCTTC. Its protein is CASSRTSGAYNEQFF.

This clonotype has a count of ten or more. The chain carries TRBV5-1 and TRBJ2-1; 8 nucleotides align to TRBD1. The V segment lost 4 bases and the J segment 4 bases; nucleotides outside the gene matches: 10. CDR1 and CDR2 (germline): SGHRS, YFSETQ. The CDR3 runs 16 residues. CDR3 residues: CASSRDDRGRYNEQFF. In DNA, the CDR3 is TGCGCCAGCAGCCGGGATGACAGGGGACGATACAATGAGCAGTTCTTC.

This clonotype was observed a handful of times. In DNA, the CDR3 is TGTGCCAGCAGCCAAGTACCGGGGCGGGGGAACACCGGGGAGCTGTTTTTT. Protein product: CASSQVPGRGNTGELFF. The chain carries TRBV3-1 and TRBJ2-2, with D possibly being TRBD2 (6 bases). Germline CDR1 is LGHDT and CDR2 is YNNKEL (reference sequence). V gave up 1 base and J gave up 1 base, with 13 bases separating them. The CDR3 has 17 amino acids.

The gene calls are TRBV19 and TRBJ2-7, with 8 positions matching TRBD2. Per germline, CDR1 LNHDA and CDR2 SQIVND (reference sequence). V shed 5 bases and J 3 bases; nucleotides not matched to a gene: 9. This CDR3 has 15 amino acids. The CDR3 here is CASSDSAGAIYEQYF. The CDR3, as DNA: TGTGCCAGTAGTGATTCAGCGGGAGCAATCTACGAGCAGTACTTC.

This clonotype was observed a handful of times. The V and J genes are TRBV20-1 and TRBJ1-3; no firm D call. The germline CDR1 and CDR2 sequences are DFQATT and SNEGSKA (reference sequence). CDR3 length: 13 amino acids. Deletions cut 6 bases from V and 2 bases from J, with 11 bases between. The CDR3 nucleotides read TGCAGTGCCAGCACAGTAACTGGAAACACCATATATTTT. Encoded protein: CSASTVTGNTIYF.

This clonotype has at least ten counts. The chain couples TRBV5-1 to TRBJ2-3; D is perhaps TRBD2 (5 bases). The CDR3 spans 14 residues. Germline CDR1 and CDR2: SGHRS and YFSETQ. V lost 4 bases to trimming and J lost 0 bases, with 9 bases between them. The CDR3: CASSKAESTDTQYF. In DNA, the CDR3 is TGCGCCAGCAGCAAAGCGGAGAGCACAGATACGCAGTATTTT.

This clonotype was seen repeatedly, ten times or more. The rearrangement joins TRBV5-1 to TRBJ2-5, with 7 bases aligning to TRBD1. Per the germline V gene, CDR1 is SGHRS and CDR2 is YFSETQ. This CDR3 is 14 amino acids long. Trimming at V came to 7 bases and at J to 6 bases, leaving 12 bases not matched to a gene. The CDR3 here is CASETSTGSKTQYF. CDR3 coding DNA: TGCGCCAGCGAGACCTCGACAGGGTCGAAGACCCAGTACTTC. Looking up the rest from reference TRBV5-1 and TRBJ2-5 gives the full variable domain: KAGVTQTPRYLIKTRGQQVTLSCSPISGHRSVSWYQQTPGQGLQFLFEYFSETQRNKGNFPGRFSGRQFSNSRSEMNVSTLELGDSALYLCASETSTGSKTQYFGPGTRLLVL.

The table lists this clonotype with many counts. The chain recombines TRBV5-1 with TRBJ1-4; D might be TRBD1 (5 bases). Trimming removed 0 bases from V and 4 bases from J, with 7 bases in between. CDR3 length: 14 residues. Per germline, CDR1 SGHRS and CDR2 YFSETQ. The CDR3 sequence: CASSLAGINEKLFF. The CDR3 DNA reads TGCGCCAGCAGCTTGGCAGGGATTAATGAAAAACTGTTTTTT.

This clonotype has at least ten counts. The CDR3 reads CASSAGTPNSPLHF. DNA of the CDR3: TGCGCCAGCAGCGCCGGGACACCGAATTCACCCCTCCACTTT. The chain recombines TRBV5-1 with TRBJ1-6, with a tentative D call TRBD1 (6 bases). This CDR3 comprises 14 residues. The germline V gene has CDR1 SGHRS and CDR2 YFSETQ. The V end lost 4 bases, the J end lost 7 bases, and 12 bases lay between the germline ends.

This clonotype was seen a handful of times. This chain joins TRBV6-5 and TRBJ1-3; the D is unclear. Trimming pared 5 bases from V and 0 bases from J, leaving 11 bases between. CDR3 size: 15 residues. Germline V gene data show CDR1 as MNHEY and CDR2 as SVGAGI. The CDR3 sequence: CASSVDRYSGNTIYF. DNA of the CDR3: TGTGCCAGCAGTGTGGACCGTTACTCTGGAAACACCATATATTTT.

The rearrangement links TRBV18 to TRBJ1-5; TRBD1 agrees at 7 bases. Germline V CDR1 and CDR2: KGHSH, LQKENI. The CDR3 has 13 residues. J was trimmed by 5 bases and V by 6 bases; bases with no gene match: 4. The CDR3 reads CASSGTEDQPQHF. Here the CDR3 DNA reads TGTGCCAGCTCGGGGACAGAGGATCAGCCCCAGCATTTT.

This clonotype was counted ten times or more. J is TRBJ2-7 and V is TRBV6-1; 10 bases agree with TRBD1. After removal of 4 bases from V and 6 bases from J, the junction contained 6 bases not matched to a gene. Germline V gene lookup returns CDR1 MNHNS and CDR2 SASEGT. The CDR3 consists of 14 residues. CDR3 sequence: CASSGAGQGIEQYF. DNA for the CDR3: TGTGCCAGCAGTGGAGCGGGACAGGGGATCGAGCAGTACTTC.

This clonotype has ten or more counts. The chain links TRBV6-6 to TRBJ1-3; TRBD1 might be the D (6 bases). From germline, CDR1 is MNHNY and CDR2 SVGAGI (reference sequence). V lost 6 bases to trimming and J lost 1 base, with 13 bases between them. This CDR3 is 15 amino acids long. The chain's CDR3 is CASSLQQGSGNTIYF. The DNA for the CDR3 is TGTGCCAGCAGCTTACAACAGGGTTCTGGAAACACCATATATTTT.

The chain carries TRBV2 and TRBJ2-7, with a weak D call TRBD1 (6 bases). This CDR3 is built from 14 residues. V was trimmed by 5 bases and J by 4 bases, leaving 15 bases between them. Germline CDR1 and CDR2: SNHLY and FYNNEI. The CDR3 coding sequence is TGTGCCAGCAGTTCTATTCGGACAGTATACGAGCAGTACTTC. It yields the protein CASSSIRTVYEQYF. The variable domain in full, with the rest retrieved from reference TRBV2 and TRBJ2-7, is EPEVTQTPSHQVTQMGQEVILRCVPISNHLYFYWYRQILGQKVEFLVSFYNNEISEKSEIFDDQFSVERPDGSNFTLKIRSTKLEDSAMYFCASSSIRTVYEQYFGPGTRLTVT.

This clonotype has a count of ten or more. The CDR3 region is CASSLAQISTDTQYF. Written as DNA, the CDR3 is TGCGCCAGCAGCTTGGCACAGATTAGCACAGATACGCAGTATTTT. This chain connects TRBV5-1 to TRBJ2-3; D gene unclear. Trimming took off 0 bases at V and 0 bases at J, with 8 bases between the two ends. This CDR3 spans 15 amino acids. Looked up from germline, CDR1 is SGHRS and CDR2 is YFSETQ.

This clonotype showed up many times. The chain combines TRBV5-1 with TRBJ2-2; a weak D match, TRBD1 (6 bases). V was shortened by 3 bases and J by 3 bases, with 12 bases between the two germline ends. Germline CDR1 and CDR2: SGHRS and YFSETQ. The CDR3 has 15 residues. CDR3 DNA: TGCGCCAGCAGCTCGGGACAAAGAGACACCGGGGAGCTGTTTTTT. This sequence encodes CASSSGQRDTGELFF.

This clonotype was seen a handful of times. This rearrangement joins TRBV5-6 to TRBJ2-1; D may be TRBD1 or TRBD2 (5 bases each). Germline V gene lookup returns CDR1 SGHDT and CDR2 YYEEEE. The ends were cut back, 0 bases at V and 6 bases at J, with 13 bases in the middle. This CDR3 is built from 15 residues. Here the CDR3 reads CASSLVEDGGNEQFF. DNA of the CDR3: TGTGCCAGCAGCTTGGTCGAAGATGGGGGCAATGAGCAGTTCTTC.

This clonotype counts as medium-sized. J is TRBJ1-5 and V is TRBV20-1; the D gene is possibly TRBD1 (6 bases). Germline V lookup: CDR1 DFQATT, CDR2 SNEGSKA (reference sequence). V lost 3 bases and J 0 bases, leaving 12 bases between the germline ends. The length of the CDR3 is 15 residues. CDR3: CSASETGYSNQPQHF. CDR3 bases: TGCAGTGCTAGCGAGACAGGCTATAGCAATCAGCCCCAGCATTTT.

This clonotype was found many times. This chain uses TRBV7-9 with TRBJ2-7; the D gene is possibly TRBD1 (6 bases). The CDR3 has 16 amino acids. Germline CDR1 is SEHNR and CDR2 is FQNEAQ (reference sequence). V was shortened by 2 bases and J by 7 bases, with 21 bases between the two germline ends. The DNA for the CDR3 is TGTGCCAGCAGCTTAACAACTTCTCAGGGGCCGGGGGAGCAGTACTTC. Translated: CASSLTTSQGPGEQYF.

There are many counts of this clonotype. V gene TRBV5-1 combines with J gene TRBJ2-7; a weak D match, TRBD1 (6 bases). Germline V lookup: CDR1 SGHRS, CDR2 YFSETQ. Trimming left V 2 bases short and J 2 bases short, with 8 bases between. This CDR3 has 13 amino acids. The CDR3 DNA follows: TGCGCCAGCAGCTTTGCAGGGGCCTACGAGCAGTACTTC. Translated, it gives CASSFAGAYEQYF.

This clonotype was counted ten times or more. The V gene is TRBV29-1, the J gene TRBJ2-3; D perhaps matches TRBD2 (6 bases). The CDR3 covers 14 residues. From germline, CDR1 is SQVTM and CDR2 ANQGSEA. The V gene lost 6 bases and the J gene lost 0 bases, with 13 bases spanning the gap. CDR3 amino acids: CSVGSGSSTDTQYF. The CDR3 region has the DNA TGCAGCGTAGGTAGCGGATCTAGCACAGATACGCAGTATTTT.